These 8 T cell receptor beta chains were all obtained from the same sample, sequenced in a study of blood T cell repertoires in COVID-19. TCRdb keeps only in-frame clones here, not all; method: immunoSEQ multiplex PCR. The sample holds more than 300,000 clones, about 89% seen once. Sequenced: peripheral blood. These receptors all come from a young man who had recovered from COVID-19.

The chain carries TRBV2 and TRBJ2-5; TRBD1 matches 8 bases. J gave up 2 bases and V 4 bases, and 3 bases lay outside the gene matches. There are 14 residues in the CDR3. Germline V lookup: CDR1 SNHLY, CDR2 FYNNEI. This CDR3 is CASSGGTGQETQYF. Here the CDR3 DNA reads TGTGCCAGCAGTGGGGGGACAGGACAAGAGACCCAGTACTTC.

The chain carries TRBV7-9 and TRBJ2-2; 8 positions agree with TRBD1. The CDR3 consists of 15 residues. Germline-derived CDR1 and CDR2 are SEHNR and FQNEAQ (reference sequence). J lost 8 bases, V lost 5 bases, and 10 bases had no gene match. This CDR3 reads CASSARQGPGGELFF. Written as DNA, the CDR3 is TGTGCCAGCAGCGCTCGACAGGGGCCCGGGGGGGAGCTGTTTTTT.

J is TRBJ1-1 and V is TRBV28, with TRBD1 matching over 7 bases. Losses at the gene ends were 1 base for V and 3 bases for J; bases not matched to a gene: 5. The CDR3 extends over 15 amino acids. Germline V gene data show CDR1 as MDHEN and CDR2 as SYDVKM. CDR3 nucleotides: TGTGCCAGCAGTTTATTACAGGGGTATGACACTGAAGCTTTCTTT. Residues: CASSLLQGYDTEAFF.

This chain joins TRBV5-4 and TRBJ1-1; weak D call: TRBD1 (6 bases). Germline V CDR1 and CDR2: SGHNT, YYREEE (reference sequence). Trimming left V 4 bases short and J 4 bases short, with 14 bases between. The CDR3 is 14 amino acids. Here the CDR3 reads CASSLQTGPTEAFF. The CDR3 DNA is TGTGCCAGCAGCCTACAGACAGGCCCCACTGAAGCTTTCTTT.

A single count supports this clone. The chain uses TRBV12-3 or TRBV12-4 and TRBJ1-5, with D hard to call. The length of the CDR3 is 13 residues. V was cut by 3 bases and J by 3 bases, with 6 bases left in between. The CDR3 reads CASSFGTNQPQHF. DNA of the CDR3: TGTGCCAGCAGTTTTGGCACCAATCAGCCCCAGCATTTT.

This rearrangement joins TRBV29-1 to TRBJ2-7; TRBD2 might be the D (6 bases). Trimming took off 1 base at V and 2 bases at J, with 15 bases between the two ends. The CDR3 length is 15 residues. From germline, CDR1 is SQVTM and CDR2 ANQGSEA. CDR3 DNA: TGCAGCGTTGAAGGGGCTAGAGCGGGTACCTACGAGCAGTACTTC. Encoded protein: CSVEGARAGTYEQYF.

Remarks on this clone: The junction departs from the called germline gene at one end, perhaps through a read error. The chain joins TRBV7-3 to TRBJ1-2; D possibly corresponds to TRBD1 (6 bases). From germline, CDR1 is SGHTA and CDR2 FQGTGA. The CDR3 length is 14 residues. For the CDR3, the DNA is TGTGCCAGCAGCCCTACAGCGGGGGCGCGGGGGTCGGAGTTC. Protein sequence: CASSPTAGARGSEF.

The V call is TRBV2, the J call TRBJ1-2; 12 bases map to TRBD1. Trimming removed 6 bases from V and 4 bases from J; junction bases left unmatched: 3. There are 14 residues in the CDR3. Germline CDR1 is SNHLY and CDR2 is FYNNEI. CDR3 sequence reads: CASRGTGGGYGYTF. The CDR3 DNA is TGTGCCAGCAGGGGGACAGGGGGCGGCTATGGCTACACCTTC.